Listed here are 20 T cell receptor beta chains from one sample, sequenced in a study of CD8+ T cells in alopecia areata. Reverse transcription of extracted RNA yielded cDNA, which provided the sequencing template. TCRdb's copy holds only in-frame clones and misses some; the assay was immunoSEQ multiplex PCR. This sample has approximately 120,000 clones, with 47% found just once. Source material: NKG2D-low CD8+ T cells sorted from blood. These receptors came from a human donor with alopecia areata.

This sequence joins TRBV29-1 and TRBJ2-5; D uncertain. The J call could be wrong; TRBJ2-7 is a better fit for the DNA end. Per germline, CDR1 SQVTM and CDR2 ANQGSEA. There are 12 residues in the CDR3. The CDR3 reads CSVEARPYEQYF. The CDR3 bases are TGCAGCGTTGAAGCCCGGCCCTACGAGCAGTACTTC.

The chain uses TRBV29-1 and TRBJ1-1; no definite D call. V lost 7 bases and J lost 11, with 17 bases in between. The CDR3 contains 11 residues. CDR1 SQVTM and CDR2 ANQGSEA come from the germline V gene. CDR3 residues: CSAPGAAGAFF. Written as DNA, the CDR3 is TGCAGCGCTCCGGGAGCGGCTGGGGCTTTCTTT. Supplemented by reference TRBV29-1 and TRBJ1-1, the full variable domain reads SAVISQKPSRDICQRGTSLTIQCQVDSQVTMMFWYRQQPGQSLTLIATANQGSEATYESGFVIDKFPISRPNLTFSTLTVSNMSPEDSSIYLCSAPGAAGAFFGQGTRLTVV.

The chain combines TRBV6-5 with TRBJ2-7; the D gene is possibly TRBD2 (5 bases). The germline V and J ends were trimmed by 5 bases and 7 bases, with 12 bases remaining between them. Germline CDR1 is MNHEY and CDR2 is SVGAGI. The CDR3 is 12 amino acids. The CDR3 DNA sequence: TGTGCCAGCAGTCTCAATTCGGGGGAGCAGTACTTC. This translates into CASSLNSGEQYF.

The chain uses TRBV7-9 and TRBJ1-2; D uncertain. CDR3 length equals 13 residues. Per the germline V gene, CDR1 is SEHNR and CDR2 is FQNEAQ (reference sequence). The V and J ends lost 5 bases and 1 base respectively, with 8 bases between them. The CDR3 loop reads CASSPPVNYGYTF. The CDR3, as DNA: TGTGCCAGCAGCCCGCCTGTTAACTATGGCTACACCTTC.

A single count supports this clone. The rearrangement joins TRBV30 to TRBJ1-2; D call uncertain. The CDR3 has 11 residues. Germline CDR1 GTSNPN, CDR2 SVGIG (reference sequence). V lost 7 bases and J lost 8, with 14 bases in between. In DNA, the CDR3 is TGTGCCTCTAAAATAGAGGGCGGCTACACCTTC. As protein: CASKIEGGYTF. The entire variable domain, with the rest obtained from reference TRBV30 and TRBJ1-2, is as follows: SQTIHQWPATLVQPVGSPLSLECTVEGTSNPNLYWYRQAAGRGLQLLFYSVGIGQISSEVPQNLSASRPQDRQFILSSKKLLLSDSGFYLCASKIEGGYTFGSGTRLTVV.

The rearrangement uses TRBV27 and TRBJ1-5; the D gene is possibly TRBD1 (6 bases). V was shortened by 3 bases and J by 7 bases, with 10 bases between the two germline ends. CDR1 MNHEY and CDR2 SMNVEV come from the germline V gene (reference sequence). The CDR3 has 13 residues. The CDR3 spells CASSLRGGQPQHF. Here the CDR3 DNA reads TGTGCCAGCAGTTTGCGGGGGGGCCAGCCCCAGCATTTT.

This clone was seen only a few times. The V and J genes are TRBV7-9 and TRBJ2-2; TRBD1 matches 7 bases. The trim removed 6 bases at V and 3 bases at J, leaving 4 bases unmatched. This CDR3 region has 14 residues. The germline gives CDR1 SEHNR, CDR2 FQNEAQ (reference sequence). CDR3 sequence: CASSATGYTGELFF. The CDR3 DNA follows: TGTGCCAGCAGTGCGACAGGGTACACCGGGGAGCTGTTTTTT.

This clone has more than one count but fewer than ten. The chain uses TRBV30 and TRBJ2-1, with D tentatively TRBD1 or TRBD2 (5 bases each). The CDR3 covers 13 residues. Germline V gives CDR1 GTSNPN, CDR2 SVGIG (reference sequence). The V gene lost 2 bases and the J gene lost 11 bases, with 16 bases spanning the gap. The CDR3, as DNA: TGTGCCTGGAGTAGGTCGGTAGGGGAGAAGCAGTTCTTC. Protein sequence: CAWSRSVGEKQFF.

This clone showed up just a few times. The V gene is TRBV7-9, the J gene TRBJ2-1, with TRBD1 as a possible D gene (5 bases). Germline CDR1 and CDR2: SEHNR and FQNEAQ (reference sequence). This CDR3 region has 14 residues. Trimming removed 5 bases from V and 1 base from J, with 9 bases in between. The CDR3 DNA reads TGTGCCAGCAGCGGCAGGGTATCCTACAATGAGCAGTTCTTC. Translation gives CASSGRVSYNEQFF.

The rearrangement links TRBV29-1 to TRBJ2-5; 7 bases are shared with TRBD1. This CDR3 region has 14 residues. Germline V lookup: CDR1 SQVTM, CDR2 ANQGSEA. V shed 4 bases and J 0 bases; nucleotides not matched to a gene: 5. In DNA form, the CDR3 reads TGCAGCGTTGCCGGGACAGAGTACCAAGAGACCCAGTACTTC. Translated: CSVAGTEYQETQYF. The variable domain in full, completed from reference TRBV29-1 and TRBJ2-5, reads SAVISQKPSRDICQRGTSLTIQCQVDSQVTMMFWYRQQPGQSLTLIATANQGSEATYESGFVIDKFPISRPNLTFSTLTVSNMSPEDSSIYLCSVAGTEYQETQYFGPGTRLLVL.

V is TRBV29-1 and J is TRBJ2-1; 13 positions match TRBD2. The germline V gene encodes CDR1 SQVTM and CDR2 ANQGSEA. The CDR3 totals 14 residues. V was pared by 6 bases and J by 6 bases, with 5 bases of the junction left unmatched. In DNA, the CDR3 is TGCAGCGTACAGGGGACTAGCGGGATCAATGAGCAGTTCTTC. Encoded protein: CSVQGTSGINEQFF.

This chain connects TRBV2 to TRBJ2-7; D gene unclear. V lost 3 bases and J lost 3, with 3 bases in between. The CDR3 has 11 amino acids. Looked up from germline, CDR1 is SNHLY and CDR2 is FYNNEI. CDR3 DNA sequence: TGTGCCAGCAGTGAGGGCTACGAGCAGTACTTC. This translates into CASSEGYEQYF.

This clone was observed a handful of times. The rearrangement links TRBV5-6 to TRBJ2-7, with D perhaps matching TRBD1 (6 bases). Germline V gene sequence: CDR1 SGHDT, CDR2 YYEEEE. Trimming took 1 base from V and 2 from J, leaving 10 bases between them. The CDR3 covers 14 residues. The CDR3 loop is CASSLYRAAYEQYF. The CDR3 nucleotides are TGTGCCAGCAGCTTGTACAGGGCAGCCTACGAGCAGTACTTC.

This clone occurred a few times. The gene calls are TRBV29-1 and TRBJ1-2, with D possibly matching TRBD1 (6 bases). The CDR3 length is 11 residues. V dropped 6 bases and J dropped 8 bases, with 13 bases sitting between them. CDR1 SQVTM and CDR2 ANQGSEA come from the germline V gene. The CDR3 loop reads CSVGGLLGYTF. CDR3 DNA sequence: TGCAGCGTGGGGGGGCTGCTAGGCTACACCTTC.

The chain employs TRBV29-1 and TRBJ2-7; D is perhaps TRBD1 or TRBD2 (5 bases each). Deletions cut 1 base from V and 6 bases from J, with 19 bases between. This CDR3 is built from 15 residues. The germline gives CDR1 SQVTM, CDR2 ANQGSEA. CDR3 DNA: TGCAGCGTTGAAGTACCCGGGACCAACACCCTCGAGCAGTACTTC. Translated, it gives CSVEVPGTNTLEQYF.

The chain combines TRBV27 with TRBJ2-5; 13 bases map to TRBD2. The CDR3 is 18 amino acids. The germline CDR1 and CDR2 sequences are MNHEY and SMNVEV (reference sequence). V lost 1 base to trimming and J lost 2 bases; unmatched junction nucleotides: 7. The CDR3 sequence is CASSLWAEGLAGQETQYF. The DNA for the CDR3 is TGTGCCAGCAGTTTATGGGCCGAGGGACTAGCGGGGCAAGAGACCCAGTACTTC.

This clone was found a few times. This chain links TRBV29-1 with TRBJ2-4; D unresolved. Trimming left V 2 bases short and J 3 bases short, with 11 bases between. Germline V gene data show CDR1 as SQVTM and CDR2 as ANQGSEA. CDR3 length: 14 residues. CDR3 nucleotide sequence: TGCAGCGTTGAACAGAGCGTCGGCAAAAACATTCAGTACTTC. Amino acid sequence: CSVEQSVGKNIQYF.

This chain connects TRBV5-6 to TRBJ2-7, with a tentative D call TRBD2 (6 bases). The V and J ends lost 4 bases and 6 bases respectively, with 17 bases between them. Germline loops: CDR1 SGHDT, CDR2 YYEEEE. The CDR3 extends over 14 amino acids. CDR3 in amino acids: CASSQPGYSGEQYF. The CDR3 bases are TGTGCCAGCAGCCAGCCCGGGTATAGCGGCGAGCAGTACTTC.

The rearrangement links TRBV29-1 to TRBJ2-1; 13 nucleotides line up with TRBD2. Germline trimming cut 3 bases from V and 7 bases from J; bases unmatched to any gene: 6. The CDR3 has 15 amino acids. CDR1 is SQVTM and CDR2 is ANQGSEA in the germline V gene. The CDR3 sequence is CSVEKSGLAGNEQFF. For the CDR3, the DNA is TGCAGCGTTGAGAAGTCGGGACTAGCGGGAAATGAGCAGTTCTTC.

This clone was detected only once. The chain links TRBV29-1 to TRBJ2-3, with unresolved D. Trimming removed 6 bases from V and 2 bases from J, with 9 bases in between. CDR3 length: 12 residues. Per germline, CDR1 SQVTM and CDR2 ANQGSEA. As DNA, the CDR3 is TGCAGCGTGTGGGTAGTCACAGATACGCAGTATTTT. It specifies CSVWVVTDTQYF.